This T cell receptor beta chain derives from a study of T cell responses to AZD1222 COVID-19 vaccine. About this clone itself: Its antigen is not known.

Broader study findings: Repertoire samples came only from after the peak T cell response. Within unmutated variant regions lay the reported targets of nearly half of spike-specific TCRs.

The protocol was immunoSEQ multiplex PCR, while the TCRdb copy is restricted to in-frame clones and leaves out a portion. This table has around 100,000 clones, 90% appearing once. CDR1 is SGHRS and CDR2 is YFSETQ in the germline V gene. This CDR3 is built from 15 residues. V was trimmed by 2 bases and J by 1 base, leaving 10 bases between them. This sequence joins TRBV5-1 and TRBJ1-3; D not certain. The sequences come from peripheral blood, collected on day 0 of AZD1222 vaccination. The sequence came from an adult in good health. The DNA of the CDR3 is TGCGCCAGCAGCTTAAACCACCATTCTGGAAACACCATATATTTT. It yields the protein CASSLNHHSGNTIYF.